Each of the 23 T cell receptor beta chains below was sequenced from the same sample in a study of spatial heterogeneity in lung cancer. Using its own MiXCR run on the 5' RACE reads, TCRdb lists one record per CDR3 protein. The sample yields tens of thousands of distinct CDR3 sequences, under 8% seen once. The sample's time point: sample taken at primary tumor resection. The material sequenced was PBMCs, taken at surgery. The receptor source for this set is a female donor with early-stage non-small cell lung cancer.

This clonotype was observed a handful of times. The gene calls are TRBV5-1 and TRBJ2-3; 8 positions agree with TRBD2. With 4 bases clipped from V and 5 bases from J, the junction kept 9 bases outside the gene matches. CDR3 length: 15 residues. Germline-derived CDR1 and CDR2 are SGHRS and YFSETQ. The CDR3, as DNA: TGCGCCAGCAGCGATCTAGCCGGGGGGGAAGATACGCAGTATTTT. Its protein is CASSDLAGGEDTQYF.

This clonotype was counted ten times or more. The chain recombines TRBV18 with TRBJ2-1; the match to TRBD2 covers 15 bases. Trimming removed 2 bases from V and 0 bases from J; junction bases left unmatched: 2. Germline V CDR1 and CDR2: KGHSH, LQKENI. The CDR3 covers 18 residues. The DNA for the CDR3 is TGTGCCAGCTCACCAGGACTAGCGGGGGGGCCCTCCTACAATGAGCAGTTCTTC. The encoded protein is CASSPGLAGGPSYNEQFF.

At least ten counts were recorded for this clonotype. The chain carries TRBV7-8 and TRBJ1-1; 10 nucleotides align to TRBD1. This CDR3 has 15 amino acids. Per the germline V gene, CDR1 is SGHVS and CDR2 is FQNEAQ. With V trimmed by 5 bases and J by 1 base, 4 bases remained unmatched. The CDR3 loop is CASSGWDRGNTEAFF. The DNA of the CDR3 is TGTGCCAGCAGCGGTTGGGACAGGGGGAACACTGAAGCTTTCTTT.

In this sample, this clonotype turned up many times. The chain has TRBV27 and TRBJ2-7; D is undetermined. Trimming took 2 bases from V and 8 from J, leaving 16 bases between them. The CDR3 has 14 amino acids. Germline V gene sequence: CDR1 MNHEY, CDR2 SMNVEV (reference sequence). DNA of the CDR3: TGTGCCAGCAGTTTAGACAAAGAAACTACGAAGCAGTACTTC. Protein sequence: CASSLDKETTKQYF.

CDR3 coding DNA: TGCAGTGCTAACGGACGGGAGTACGAGCAGTACTTC. This sequence encodes CSANGREYEQYF. This sequence joins TRBV20-1 and TRBJ2-7; D is perhaps TRBD2 (6 bases). CDR3 length equals 12 residues. Germline lookup yields CDR1 DFQATT and CDR2 SNEGSKA (reference sequence). Trimming removed 4 bases from V and 4 bases from J, with 11 bases in between.

There are a few counts of this clonotype. The DNA for the CDR3 is TGTGCCAGCAGCTTAAATAACTATGGCTACACCTTC. This sequence encodes CASSLNNYGYTF. The V and J genes are TRBV7-9 and TRBJ1-2; D gene uncertain. From germline, CDR1 is SEHNR and CDR2 FQNEAQ (reference sequence). The V and J ends lost 2 bases and 1 base respectively, with 2 bases between them. This CDR3 has 12 amino acids.

This clonotype is labeled large. This rearrangement joins TRBV7-6 to TRBJ2-7; tentatively, D is TRBD1 or TRBD2 (5 bases each). Germline loops: CDR1 SGHVS, CDR2 FNYEAQ. The CDR3 is 13 amino acids. V lost 5 bases and J lost 3, with 11 bases in between. The CDR3 sequence: CASSPGPNYEQYF. For the CDR3, the DNA is TGTGCCAGCAGCCCGGGACCGAACTACGAGCAGTACTTC.

This clonotype has only a few counts. The chain combines TRBV19 with TRBJ2-2; perhaps TRBD1 as D (6 bases). V shed 10 bases and J shed 6 bases, with 12 bases lying between them. The CDR3 length is 12 residues. In germline, CDR1 is LNHDA, CDR2 SQIVND (reference sequence). The CDR3 nucleotides read TGTGCCACCGCGGACAGTGCCGGGGAGCTGTTTTTT. It translates to CATADSAGELFF.

In this sample, this clonotype turned up many times. This chain links TRBV29-1 with TRBJ1-4; TRBD1 is a possible D gene (5 bases). Germline assignment: CDR1 SQVTM and CDR2 ANQGSEA. Trimming pared 6 bases from V and 3 bases from J, leaving 11 bases between. The CDR3 extends over 13 amino acids. The CDR3 region has the DNA TGCAGCGTGATCGGGGCCTCTAATGAAAAACTGTTTTTT. It translates to CSVIGASNEKLFF.

At least ten counts were recorded for this clonotype. The genes are TRBV20-1 and TRBJ1-1; D perhaps matches TRBD1 (5 bases). V gave up 0 bases and J gave up 5 bases, with 16 bases separating them. CDR3 length: 15 amino acids. Per the germline V gene, CDR1 is DFQATT and CDR2 is SNEGSKA (reference sequence). In nucleotides, the CDR3 is TGCAGTGCTAGAGATTTGTCTTGGGGGAATACTGAAGCTTTCTTT. This codes for CSARDLSWGNTEAFF.

This clonotype was observed many times. The chain joins TRBV9 to TRBJ1-6; D possibly corresponds to TRBD1 (5 bases). Germline V lookup: CDR1 SGDLS, CDR2 YYNGEE. This CDR3 comprises 15 residues. The V end was cut by 3 bases, the J end by 7 bases, with 14 bases between. CDR3 DNA sequence: TGTGCCAGCAGCGGACATCGACGGGACAATTCACCCCTCCACTTT. Translated, it gives CASSGHRRDNSPLHF.

This clonotype was detected ten times or more. CDR3 sequence (DNA): TGTGCCAGCTCACCCACCTTTTCGGAGACCCAGTACTTC. Encoded protein: CASSPTFSETQYF. V and J are TRBV18 and TRBJ2-5, with D unclear. V gave up 3 bases and J gave up 5 bases, with 10 bases separating them. The CDR3 totals 13 residues. Germline CDR1 KGHSH, CDR2 LQKENI.

This clonotype appeared a few times. The V call is TRBV6-2 or TRBV6-3, the J call TRBJ2-1; a weak D match, TRBD2 (6 bases). There are 16 residues in the CDR3. V was pared by 4 bases and J by 0 bases, with 13 bases between. Germline CDR1 and CDR2: MNHEY and SVGEGT. The CDR3 here is CASSSRAGSSYNEQFF. In DNA form, the CDR3 reads TGTGCCAGCAGTTCCCGGGCCGGGAGCTCCTACAATGAGCAGTTCTTC.

This clonotype was recorded many times. As DNA, the CDR3 is TGTGCCACTAGCGGGAGCTCCTACAATGAGCAGTTCTTC. It translates to CATSGSSYNEQFF. The rearrangement links TRBV24-1 to TRBJ2-1; TRBD2 agrees at 9 bases. The CDR3 has 13 residues. The germline V gene encodes CDR1 KGHDR and CDR2 SFDVKD. Trimming at V came to 10 bases and at J to 0 bases, leaving 0 bases not matched to a gene.

This clonotype was seen a few times. This sequence joins TRBV5-1 and TRBJ2-5, with 13 bases that match TRBD2. The CDR3 has 16 residues. The V gene's germline CDR1 is SGHRS and CDR2 YFSETQ. The J segment lost 5 bases and the V segment lost 3 bases, leaving 7 bases of the junction unmatched. This CDR3 is CASSSRTSGGGETQYF. CDR3 coding DNA: TGCGCCAGCAGCTCCCGGACTAGCGGGGGCGGGGAGACCCAGTACTTC.

The chain employs TRBV18 and TRBJ1-1; D unclear. CDR3 length: 13 residues. Germline-derived CDR1 and CDR2 are KGHSH and LQKENI. The germline V and J ends were trimmed by 6 bases and 9 bases, with 17 bases remaining between them. CDR3 sequence (DNA): TGTGCCAGCTCCGATAGTCGTCGGACTCAAGCTTTCTTT. It specifies CASSDSRRTQAFF.

This clonotype was recorded many times. This sequence joins TRBV4-1 and TRBJ1-5; D ambiguous. The length of the CDR3 is 16 residues. Looked up from germline, CDR1 is MGHRA and CDR2 is YSYEKL. V dropped 0 bases and J dropped 7 bases, with 16 bases sitting between them. In DNA, the CDR3 is TGCGCCAGCAGCCAAGAATCGGCCCCCAGGAGGCAGCCCCAGCATTTT. Translating gives CASSQESAPRRQPQHF.

A note on this clonotype: This may come from a read error, since a much larger clone is one base off. The rearrangement links TRBV6-1 to TRBJ1-5; D is uncertain. V lost 2 bases, J lost 6 bases, and 5 bases lay in between. CDR3 size: 12 residues. Germline lookup yields CDR1 MNHNS and CDR2 SASEGT. The DNA of the CDR3 is TGTGCCAGCAGTGAAATGACTCAGCCCCAGCATTTT. It is translated as CASSEMTQPQHF.

At least ten counts were recorded for this clonotype. V usage is TRBV4-2 and J usage is TRBJ2-2; TRBD2 agrees at 9 bases. CDR3 length: 16 residues. From germline, CDR1 is LGHNA and CDR2 YNFKEQ. Losses at the gene ends were 5 bases for V and 1 base for J; bases not matched to a gene: 5. The CDR3 is CASSFQRGVNTGELFF. CDR3 bases: TGTGCCAGCAGCTTTCAGCGGGGGGTGAACACCGGGGAGCTGTTTTTT.

The chain employs TRBV5-1 and TRBJ1-3, with D hard to call. The V and J ends lost 4 bases and 0 bases respectively, with 14 bases between them. The CDR3 length is 16 residues. CDR1 is SGHRS and CDR2 is YFSETQ in the germline V gene. DNA for the CDR3: TGCGCCAGCAGCCTCGGGGAACAGTACTCTGGAAACACCATATATTTT. It codes for CASSLGEQYSGNTIYF.

In its sample, this clonotype was seen a few times. The V gene is TRBV6-1, the J gene TRBJ1-5, with TRBD1 as a possible D gene (5 bases). V lost 6 bases, J lost 3 bases, and 15 bases lay in between. This CDR3 contains 15 residues. The germline V gene encodes CDR1 MNHNS and CDR2 SASEGT. In DNA, the CDR3 is TGTGCCAGCAGCCTCCGGGACGGCCTCAATCAGCCCCAGCATTTT. This gives the protein CASSLRDGLNQPQHF.

This clonotype was found many times. As DNA, the CDR3 is TGTGCCAGCAGTGAATACCTTCCTCAACCGGGACTAGCGGGGTTTGACGAGCAGTACTTC. It encodes CASSEYLPQPGLAGFDEQYF. V usage is TRBV6-1 and J usage is TRBJ2-7; 13 bases fit TRBD2. Germline V gives CDR1 MNHNS, CDR2 SASEGT. This CDR3 spans 20 amino acids. Trimming cost V 2 bases and J 5 bases; bases outside gene matches: 18.

This clonotype came up many times. The chain carries TRBV7-9 and TRBJ2-6; D gene uncertain. In germline, CDR1 is SEHNR, CDR2 FQNEAQ (reference sequence). V was clipped by 5 bases and J by 0 bases, with 20 bases between them. The CDR3 covers 19 residues. The CDR3 nucleotides are TGTGCCAGCAGCCCCCGCCCGCGAGGAACCACCTCTGGGGCCAACGTCCTGACTTTC. This codes for CASSPRPRGTTSGANVLTF. Full variable domain (missing parts from reference TRBV7-9 and TRBJ2-6): DTGVSQNPRHKITKRGQNVTFRCDPISEHNRLYWYRQTLGQGPEFLTYFQNEAQLEKSRLLSDRFSAERPKGSFSTLEIQRTEQGDSAMYLCASSPRPRGTTSGANVLTFGAGSRLTVL.